This TCR beta chain originates from a study of blood T cells in healthy people across ages. This clonotype was seen ten or more times. Its antigen remains unknown. The authors ran a second PCR of roughly 6 to 12 cycles using a sample-barcoded 5' primer and a J-beta primer mix. A template-switch adaptor that had 12 random nucleotides put a tag on each cDNA molecule. TCRdb redid the calling of the 5' RACE reads with MiXCR, one entry per CDR3 protein. Of 1.5 million or so distinct CDR3 sequences in the sample, 40% to 50% were seen once. Notes on the study in general: A roughly linear age-dependent decrease characterized TCR beta diversity per million T cells. CMV infection status of these donors was not known.

The V and J ends lost 1 base and 4 bases respectively, with 14 bases between them. Looked up from germline, CDR1 is DFQATT and CDR2 is SNEGSKA (reference sequence). This CDR3 region has 14 residues. This TCR derives from a woman younger than 30 in good health. The sequencing sample was made of blood. This sequence joins TRBV20-1 and TRBJ2-7; the D gene is possibly TRBD2 (5 bases). The CDR3 DNA reads TGCAGTGCTAGAGCTCGGACGGGAATTTACGAGCAGTACTTC. Translation: CSARARTGIYEQYF.